The rows below give T cell receptor beta chains drawn from one sample of a study of blood T cell repertoires in COVID-19. The data were produced by immunoSEQ multiplex PCR, yet TCRdb's version contains in-frame clones alone and is incomplete. Among 250,000 or so clones listed, around 87% were seen once. Material: PBMCs or T cells enriched from blood (not recorded which). These receptors all come from a woman aged 45-65 years who had recovered from COVID-19. The CDR3 runs from the conserved cysteine through the conserved F or W. D genes are given only for firm matches. Where a row states a size, it is once, few, many or the class of an expanded clone; other rows omit it.

J gene: TRBJ1-3; clone size: once; V gene: TRBV5-1; D gene: -; CDR3 DNA: TGCGCCAGCAGCCCTATGGGGGCGGTTGGAAACACCATATATTTT; CDR3 protein: CASSPMGAVGNTIYF
J gene: TRBJ1-1; clone size: -; V gene: TRBV27; D gene: TRBD1; CDR3 DNA: TGTGCCAGCAGTCCCTCCGGGACAGGGAACAGGATTGGTGAAGCTTTCTTT; CDR3 protein: CASSPSGTGNRIGEAFF
J gene: TRBJ2-1; clone size: -; V gene: TRBV28; D gene: -; CDR3 DNA: TGTGCCAGCAGTCCCCCAGGTATCTCCTACAATGAGCAGTTCTTC; CDR3 protein: CASSPPGISYNEQFF
J gene: TRBJ2-7; clone size: -; V gene: TRBV5-5; D gene: TRBD1; CDR3 DNA: TGTGCCAGCAGCGATGGCCAAGGGACAGGGGGGTACGAGCAGTACTTC; CDR3 protein: CASSDGQGTGGYEQYF
J gene: TRBJ1-6; clone size: -; V gene: TRBV10-1; D gene: TRBD1; CDR3 DNA: TGCGCCAGCAGCCGAGGGGGCAGGGGTCCTTACAATTCACCCCTCCACTTT; CDR3 protein: CASSRGGRGPYNSPLHF
J gene: TRBJ2-1; clone size: -; V gene: TRBV14; D gene: -; CDR3 DNA: TGTGCCAGCAGCCAAGAGCGGGGCTACTACTACAATGAGCAGTTCTTC; CDR3 protein: CASSQERGYYYNEQFF
J gene: TRBJ2-5; clone size: -; V gene: TRBV6-5; D gene: -; CDR3 DNA: TGTGCCAGCAGTTACTCCTTCGCGGGAGAGACCCAGTACTTC; CDR3 protein: CASSYSFAGETQYF
J gene: TRBJ2-7; clone size: -; V gene: TRBV11-2; D gene: TRBD2; CDR3 DNA: TGTGCCAGCAGCTTGTCGACTAGCGGGGGTGAGCAGTACTTC; CDR3 protein: CASSLSTSGGEQYF
J gene: TRBJ1-2; clone size: -; V gene: TRBV12-3/TRBV12-4; D gene: -; CDR3 DNA: TGTGCCAGCAGACAAAGACGGGGTGCGGGCTACACCTTC; CDR3 protein: CASRQRRGAGYTF
J gene: TRBJ2-5; clone size: once; V gene: TRBV11-2; D gene: -; CDR3 DNA: TGTGCCAGCAGTCCATCCCGGGCTAGCTTGGAGACCCAGTACTTC; CDR3 protein: CASSPSRASLETQYF
J gene: TRBJ1-2; clone size: -; V gene: TRBV14; D gene: TRBD1; CDR3 DNA: TGTGCCAGACTGGACAGGATGTATGGCTACACCTTC; CDR3 protein: CARLDRMYGYTF
J gene: TRBJ2-1; clone size: -; V gene: TRBV5-1; D gene: TRBD2; CDR3 DNA: TGCGCCAGCAGCTCAGGGGGTAGCGGGGGTTACAATGAGCAGTTCTTC; CDR3 protein: CASSSGGSGGYNEQFF
J gene: TRBJ2-3; clone size: once; V gene: TRBV14; D gene: TRBD2; CDR3 DNA: TGTGCCAGCAGCCACCTAGGAGGGAGGGTAACAGATACGCAGTATTTT; CDR3 protein: CASSHLGGRVTDTQYF
J gene: TRBJ1-3; clone size: few; V gene: TRBV28; D gene: -; CDR3 DNA: TGTGCCAGCTGGGGGGGCTCTGGAAACACCATATATTTT; CDR3 protein: CASWGGSGNTIYF
J gene: TRBJ1-1; clone size: -; V gene: TRBV18; D gene: TRBD1; CDR3 DNA: TGTGCCAGCTCACAACAGGGGGTCACGAACACTGAAGCTTTCTTT; CDR3 protein: CASSQQGVTNTEAFF
J gene: TRBJ2-2; clone size: once; V gene: TRBV4-3; D gene: TRBD2; CDR3 DNA: TGCGCCAGCAGCCAAGCTAGCGGGGGCTACACCGGGGAGCTGTTTTTT; CDR3 protein: CASSQASGGYTGELFF
J gene: TRBJ2-7; clone size: -; V gene: TRBV4-1; D gene: TRBD1; CDR3 DNA: TGCGCCAGCAGCCAAGATGTTACAGGGGTCCCCGAGCAGTACTTC; CDR3 protein: CASSQDVTGVPEQYF
J gene: TRBJ2-3; clone size: -; V gene: TRBV5-1; D gene: -; CDR3 DNA: TGCGCCAGCAGCTTGTTCTCAGATACGCAGTATTTT; CDR3 protein: CASSLFSDTQYF
J gene: TRBJ1-2; clone size: -; V gene: TRBV6-1; D gene: -; CDR3 DNA: TGTGCCAGCAGTGAGAGGATGAATGGCTACACCTTC; CDR3 protein: CASSERMNGYTF
J gene: TRBJ1-4; clone size: -; V gene: TRBV27; D gene: -; CDR3 DNA: TGTGCCAGCAGTTTCCGATGGGAGGGGAGGTGGGGGGTAGAAAAACTGTTTTTT; CDR3 protein: CASSFRWEGRWGVEKLFF
J gene: TRBJ2-7; clone size: -; V gene: TRBV5-1; D gene: TRBD2; CDR3 DNA: TGCGCCAGCAGCTTGGTAGCTAGCGGGATATCCTACGAGCAGTACTTC; CDR3 protein: CASSLVASGISYEQYF
J gene: TRBJ2-7; clone size: once; V gene: TRBV28; D gene: TRBD2; CDR3 DNA: TGTGCCAGCAGGAGAGGGAAAGCGGGAGGAACCTACGAGCAGTACTTC; CDR3 protein: CASRRGKAGGTYEQYF
J gene: TRBJ2-3; clone size: -; V gene: TRBV19; D gene: TRBD2; CDR3 DNA: TGTGCCAGTGGAGACATCGGACTAGCGGGGGATATCACAGATACGCAGTATTTT; CDR3 protein: CASGDIGLAGDITDTQYF
J gene: TRBJ1-5; clone size: -; V gene: TRBV7-7; D gene: -; CDR3 DNA: TGTGCTAGCAGCTTAGCTCCAGGTCAGCCCCAGCATTTT; CDR3 protein: CASSLAPGQPQHF
J gene: TRBJ2-2; clone size: few; V gene: TRBV5-6; D gene: TRBD1; CDR3 DNA: TGTGCCAGCAGCTTTTACCCGGACAGGGACACCGGGGAGCTGTTTTTT; CDR3 protein: CASSFYPDRDTGELFF
J gene: TRBJ2-7; clone size: once; V gene: TRBV19; D gene: -; CDR3 DNA: TGTGCCAGTAGTAAAAACAGGGATTCCAACGAGCAGTACTTC; CDR3 protein: CASSKNRDSNEQYF
J gene: TRBJ2-1; clone size: -; V gene: TRBV7-2; D gene: TRBD2; CDR3 DNA: TGTGCCAGCAGCTTCGGCGGGAGCATCTATGAGCAGTTCTTC; CDR3 protein: CASSFGGSIYEQFF
J gene: TRBJ2-2; clone size: -; V gene: TRBV3-1/TRBV3-2; D gene: TRBD1; CDR3 DNA: TGTGCCAGCAGCCCCCGGACAGGGGGCAACACCGGGGAGCTGTTTTTT; CDR3 protein: CASSPRTGGNTGELFF
J gene: TRBJ2-1; clone size: few; V gene: TRBV24-1; D gene: TRBD2; CDR3 DNA: TGTGCCACCAGTCCTAGCGGGACCTCCTACAATGAGCAGTTCTTC; CDR3 protein: CATSPSGTSYNEQFF